The rows below give T cell receptor beta chains drawn from one sample of a study of tumor and adjacent non-tumor tissue in lung cancer. TCRdb fed the multiplex PCR reads into MiXCR, producing one record per CDR3 protein. The data show under 150,000 distinct CDR3 sequences, about 66% seen once. Sequencing was performed on lung tumor tissue. The receptors stem from a man aged 25 to 45 with non-small cell lung cancer. CDR3s include the opening cysteine and the closing phenylalanine or tryptophan. D genes are given only for firm matches. Expanded clones get a size class; other rows say once, few or many, or leave the size out.

D gene	clone size	V gene	J gene	CDR3 DNA	CDR3 protein
-	once	TRBV20-1	TRBJ2-1	TGCAGTGCTAGGGGCAGGATTAAGGAGAATGATGAGCATTTCTTC	CSARGRIKENDEHFF
TRBD2	-	TRBV20-1	TRBJ2-5	TGCAGTGCTCCACAGTGGGGGACTTGCGGGAGCTCAGCCCAGTACTTC	CSAPQWGTCGSSAQYF
-	-	TRBV20-1	TRBJ1-5	TGCAGTGCTAGGGATCCGAAACAGGGACTTAATCAGCCCCAGCATTTT	CSARDPKQGLNQPQHF
-	-	TRBV11-3	TRBJ2-1	TGTGCCAGCAGCGCCAGACATGGGACACCCTACAATGAGCAGGTCTTC	CASSARHGTPYNEQVF
-	-	TRBV20-1	TRBJ2-3	TGCAGTGCTAAACCACCAGCTAGAGATACACAGTATTTT	CSAKPPARDTQYF
-	-	TRBV11-2	TRBJ2-2	TGTGCTAGCAGCTTAGTGGGGCTAGTGGGAGTAAAGCTGTTTTTT	CASSLVGLVGVKLFF
-	once	TRBV5-6	TRBJ2-2	TGTGCCAGCAGCTTAACAAGGGAGTGGAACACCGGGAAGCTGTTTTTT	CASSLTREWNTGKLFF
-	-	TRBV5-4	TRBJ2-5	TGTGCCAGTAGCTTGGCAGGGGCAATGATCCAGTACTTC	CASSLAGAMIQYF
TRBD1	-	TRBV6-5	TRBJ1-6	TGTGCCATCAGTTACACGACAGGGGACAATTCACCCTTCCACTTT	CAISYTTGDNSPFHF
-	-	TRBV29-1	TRBJ2-1	TGCACCGTTGACGGCTCGGCCGGTAATAATCGGGGGTACAATGAACAGTTCTTC	CTVDGSAGNNRGYNEQFF
-	-	TRBV4-2	TRBJ2-3	TGTGCCAGCAGCCAGGCTAGCAGAGGTACAGATATGCAGTATTTT	CASSQASRGTDMQYF
-	many	TRBV20-1	TRBJ1-1	TGCAGTGCTAGAGATCTAACGGCGAGCGAAGCTTTCTTT	CSARDLTASEAFF
TRBD2	many	TRBV20-1	TRBJ2-7	TGCAGTGCTAGGGTGGGAGGGGCCTACGAGCAGTACTTC	CSARVGGAYEQYF
TRBD1	many	TRBV5-1	TRBJ2-3	TGCGCCAGCAGCTTGGGGTGGACAGGTTCAGATACGCAGTATTTT	CASSLGWTGSDTQYF
-	-	TRBV29-1	TRBJ1-3	TGCAGCGTTGCCACTGACTGGTTCTCTGGAAACACCATATATTTT	CSVATDWFSGNTIYF
-	once	TRBV5-4	TRBJ2-7	TGTGTCAGCTCAGTCGACTCCCTTAGGTACTACGAGCAGTACTTC	CVSSVDSLRYYEQYF
TRBD1	few	TRBV24-1	TRBJ2-1	TGTGCCACCAGTGATGTTTTGGGACAGGGAGAGCAGTTCTTC	CATSDVLGQGEQFF
-	-	TRBV12-3/TRBV12-4	TRBJ2-1	TGTGCCAGCAGAAACGACAGGGACTTGCGAGATGAGCAGTTGTTC	CASRNDRDLRDEQLF
-	-	TRBV11-2	TRBJ2-1	TGTGTCAGCAGCCCGCGGACATGGAGCTCCTACAATAAGCAGTTCTTC	CVSSPRTWSSYNKQFF
TRBD2	-	TRBV12-3/TRBV12-4	TRBJ2-7	TGTGTCAGCAGTACGGGACCTGCGGGAGCCCACGAGCAGTACTTC	CVSSTGPAGAHEQYF
TRBD1	many	TRBV5-4	TRBJ2-7	TGTGCCAGCAGGGATGGGACAGGGAGCTCCTACGAGCAGTACTTC	CASRDGTGSSYEQYF
TRBD1	-	TRBV12-5	TRBJ2-4	TGTGCTAGTGGCCGGGACAGCTATACTGACATTCAGTACTTC	CASGRDSYTDIQYF
TRBD1	-	TRBV12-3/TRBV12-4	TRBJ2-5	TGTGCCAGCATTTTAGCAGGGGGCAAAGAGACCCAGTACTTC	CASILAGGKETQYF
-	-	TRBV12-3/TRBV12-4	TRBJ2-3	TGTGCGAACAGTTTATGGGCGGGGGCTGGGACAGATACGCAGTATTTT	CANSLWAGAGTDTQYF
-	-	TRBV7-9	TRBJ2-1	TGTGCCAGCATTTCCAGGGGGCGGGAGGGTTACAATGAGCAGTTCTTC	CASISRGREGYNEQFF
-	-	TRBV11-1	TRBJ2-5	TGTGCCGGCAGCCTTAGAACTACCCAAGAGACCCAGTATTTC	CAGSLRTTQETQYF
TRBD2	many	TRBV20-1	TRBJ2-7	TGCAGTGCTAGAGATAGACTAGCGGGAGACGAGCAGTACTTC	CSARDRLAGDEQYF
-	-	TRBV7-8	TRBJ2-7	TGTGCCAGTAACTTAGAGGGCTACTATTTCTACGAGCAGTACTTC	CASNLEGYYFYEQYF
-	few	TRBV6-6	TRBJ1-5	TGTGTCAGCAGTCATATTAGGGGACGGACCTCTGGAGGCAATCAGCCCCAGCATTTT	CVSSHIRGRTSGGNQPQHF
-	-	TRBV6-5	TRBJ1-5	TGTGCCAGCAGAACAGGGAGCAGCAGTCAGCCCCAGCATTTT	CASRTGSSSQPQHF
TRBD2	-	TRBV24-1	TRBJ2-7	TGTGCCACCAGTGATTCCGGAGGGAGGGACGAGCAGTACTTC	CATSDSGGRDEQYF
-	few	TRBV5-4	TRBJ2-1	TGTGCCAGCAGCGCGGATGGGGGACCGAGCTCCTACAATGAGCAGTTCTTC	CASSADGGPSSYNEQFF
TRBD1	-	TRBV12-3/TRBV12-4	TRBJ1-5	TGTGCCGGCAATTTAGATGGGACAGGGCTTAATCAGCCCCAGCATTTT	CAGNLDGTGLNQPQHF
TRBD2	many	TRBV6-2/TRBV6-3	TRBJ2-5	TGTGCCAGCCGCGGGGGACTAGCGGACCAAGAGACCCAGTACTTC	CASRGGLADQETQYF
-	many	TRBV10-3	TRBJ1-2	TGTGCCATCAGTGAGAGGGACCAGGAACGCTATGGCTACACCTTC	CAISERDQERYGYTF
-	many	TRBV20-1	TRBJ2-7	TGCAGTGCTGATCGGACGGTCCTTGGCGAGCAGTACTTC	CSADRTVLGEQYF
-	once	TRBV11-2	TRBJ2-3	TGTGTCAGCAGCCTGGGAGATGATCAGCCCGAGAGAGCAGATACGCAGTATTTT	CVSSLGDDQPERADTQYF
-	once	TRBV10-3	TRBJ2-7	TGTACCATCAGTGTCGGACGCGGGGACGAGCAGTACTTC	CTISVGRGDEQYF
-	-	TRBV11-2	TRBJ1-1	TGTGCCAGCAGCGCCCGACATGCGGTGAACACTGAAGCTTTCTTT	CASSARHAVNTEAFF
-	-	TRBV6-2/TRBV6-3	TRBJ2-7	TGTGCCTGCAAACCTATACATGGGGGCCACGAGCAGTACTTC	CACKPIHGGHEQYF
TRBD1	-	TRBV10-2	TRBJ2-4	TGCGCCAGCACGACCCCGGGACAGGGGGCAAAAAACATTCAGTACTTC	CASTTPGQGAKNIQYF
-	-	TRBV12-3/TRBV12-4	TRBJ2-5	TGTGCCAGCAGCCCCCGTTTAGAGAACCTAAAAGAGACCCAGTACTTC	CASSPRLENLKETQYF
-	few	TRBV5-1	TRBJ1-4	TGCGCCAGCAGCCTCCGGGACATGGGGGAGAAACTGTTTTTT	CASSLRDMGEKLFF
-	-	TRBV11-2	TRBJ2-1	TGTGCCAGCAGCTTAGCGTCCAGGACCAGCAGCTACAATGAGCAGTTCTTC	CASSLASRTSSYNEQFF
-	once	TRBV4-2	TRBJ2-7	TGTGCCAACAGCCAGCAAGGGACTGAGGCCTACGAGCAGTACTTC	CANSQQGTEAYEQYF
TRBD2	-	TRBV11-2	TRBJ2-1	TGTGTCAGCAGCTCCCGAGCCCCGGGACTAGTAGGTGAGCAGTTCTTC	CVSSSRAPGLVGEQFF